This T cell receptor (beta chain) appears in the sequencing data of a study of OX40 agonist ivuxolimab in advanced cancers. Overall study results and limits: CD8+ T cells were the subset that, on average, had more expanded clones than CD4+.

Details on this clone: What it recognizes is unknown.

CDR1 SEHNR and CDR2 FQNEAQ come from the germline V gene (reference sequence). CDR3 length: 14 amino acids. The V and J ends lost 3 bases and 2 bases, in that order; junction bases with no gene match: 1. Sequencing was performed with immunoSEQ multiplex PCR; in TCRdb, only in-frame clones are kept and a portion is missing. Of roughly 67,000 clones listed, roughly 84% are singletons. The receptor was derived from an adult with an advanced solid tumor such as melanoma, head and neck, liver or kidney cancer. Specimen: CD4+ or CD8+ T cells sorted from blood, collected in a trial of the OX40 agonist ivuxolimab. The J gene is TRBJ2-5, the V gene TRBV7-9; 9 nucleotides align to TRBD2. CDR3 nucleotides: TGTGCCAGCAGCTTGACTAGCGGACAAGAGACCCAGTACTTC. Encoded protein: CASSLTSGQETQYF. Supplemented by reference TRBV7-9 and TRBJ2-5, the full variable domain reads DTGVSQNPRHKITKRGQNVTFRCDPISEHNRLYWYRQTLGQGPEFLTYFQNEAQLEKSRLLSDRFSAERPKGSFSTLEIQRTEQGDSAMYLCASSLTSGQETQYFGPGTRLLVL.